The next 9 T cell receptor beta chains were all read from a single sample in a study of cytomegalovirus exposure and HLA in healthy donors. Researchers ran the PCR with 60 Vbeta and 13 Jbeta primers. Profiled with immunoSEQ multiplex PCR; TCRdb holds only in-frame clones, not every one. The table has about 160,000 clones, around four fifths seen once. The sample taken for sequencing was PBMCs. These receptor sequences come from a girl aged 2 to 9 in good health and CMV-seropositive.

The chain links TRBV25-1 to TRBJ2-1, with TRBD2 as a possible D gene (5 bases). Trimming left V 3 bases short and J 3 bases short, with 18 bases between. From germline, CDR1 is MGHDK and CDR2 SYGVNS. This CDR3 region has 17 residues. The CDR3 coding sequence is TGTGCCAGCAGTGACGGGATGGGGAGAAGTGGCTACAATGAGCAGTTCTTC. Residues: CASSDGMGRSGYNEQFF. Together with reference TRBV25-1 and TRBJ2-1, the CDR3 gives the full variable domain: EADIYQTPRYLVIGTGKKITLECSQTMGHDKMYWYQQDPGMELHLIHYSYGVNSTEKGDLSSESTVSRIRTEHFPLTLESARPSHTSQYLCASSDGMGRSGYNEQFFGPGTRLTVL.

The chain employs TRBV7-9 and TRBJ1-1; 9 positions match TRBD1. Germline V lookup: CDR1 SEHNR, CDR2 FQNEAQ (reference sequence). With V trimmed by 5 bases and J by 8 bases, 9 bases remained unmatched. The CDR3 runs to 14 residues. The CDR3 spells CASSMGGQGGEAFF. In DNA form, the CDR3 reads TGTGCCAGCAGCATGGGGGGACAGGGCGGGGAAGCTTTCTTT. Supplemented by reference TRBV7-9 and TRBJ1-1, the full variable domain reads DTGVSQNPRHKITKRGQNVTFRCDPISEHNRLYWYRQTLGQGPEFLTYFQNEAQLEKSRLLSDRFSAERPKGSFSTLEIQRTEQGDSAMYLCASSMGGQGGEAFFGQGTRLTVV.

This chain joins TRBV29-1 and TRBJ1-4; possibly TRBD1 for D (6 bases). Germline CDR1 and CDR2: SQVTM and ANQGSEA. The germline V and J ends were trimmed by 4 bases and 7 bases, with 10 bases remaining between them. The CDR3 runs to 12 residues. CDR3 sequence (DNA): TGCAGCGTTGCCAGGGGTACTGAAAAACTGTTTTTT. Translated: CSVARGTEKLFF.

The CDR3 DNA follows: TGTGCCTGGAGTACGGGAGCGTTTCAAGAGACCCAGTACTTC. Protein sequence: CAWSTGAFQETQYF. The V and J genes are TRBV30 and TRBJ2-5; the D gene is possibly TRBD2 (6 bases). Germline V gene lookup returns CDR1 GTSNPN and CDR2 SVGIG (reference sequence). V lost 2 bases and J 2 bases, leaving 12 bases between the germline ends. The CDR3 sequence is 14 residues long.

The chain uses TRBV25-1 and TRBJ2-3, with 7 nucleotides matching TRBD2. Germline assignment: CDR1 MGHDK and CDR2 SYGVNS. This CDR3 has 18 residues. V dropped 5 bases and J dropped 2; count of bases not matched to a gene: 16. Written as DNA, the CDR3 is TGTGCCAGCAGTCGTGGGAGGGCCCTCTCTTGGAACACAGATACGCAGTATTTT. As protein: CASSRGRALSWNTDTQYF.

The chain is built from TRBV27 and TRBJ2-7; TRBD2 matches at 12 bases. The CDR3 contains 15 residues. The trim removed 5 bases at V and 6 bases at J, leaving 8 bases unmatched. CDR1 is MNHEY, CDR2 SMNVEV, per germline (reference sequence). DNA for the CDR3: TGTGCCAGCAGTCAGTCTAGCGGGAGGGCCCTCGAGCAGTACTTC. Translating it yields CASSQSSGRALEQYF.

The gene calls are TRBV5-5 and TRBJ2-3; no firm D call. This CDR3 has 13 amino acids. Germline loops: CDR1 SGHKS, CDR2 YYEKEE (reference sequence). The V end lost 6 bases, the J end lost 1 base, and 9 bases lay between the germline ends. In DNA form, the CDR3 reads TGTGCCAGCACCATAACAGGCACAGATACGCAGTATTTT. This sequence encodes CASTITGTDTQYF.

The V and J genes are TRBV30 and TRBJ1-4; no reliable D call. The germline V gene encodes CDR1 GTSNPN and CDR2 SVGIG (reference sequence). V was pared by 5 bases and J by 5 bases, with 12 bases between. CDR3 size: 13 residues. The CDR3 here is CAWHTGKNEKLFF. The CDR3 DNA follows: TGTGCCTGGCATACGGGGAAGAATGAAAAACTGTTTTTT. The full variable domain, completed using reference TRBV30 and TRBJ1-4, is SQTIHQWPATLVQPVGSPLSLECTVEGTSNPNLYWYRQAAGRGLQLLFYSVGIGQISSEVPQNLSASRPQDRQFILSSKKLLLSDSGFYLCAWHTGKNEKLFFGSGTQLSVL.

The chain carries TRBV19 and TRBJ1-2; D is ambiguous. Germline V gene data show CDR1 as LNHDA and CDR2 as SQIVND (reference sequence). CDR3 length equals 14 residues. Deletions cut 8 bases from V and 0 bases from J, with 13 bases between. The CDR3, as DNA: TGTGCCAGTCCTGGAGGCCGAACTAACTATGGCTACACCTTC. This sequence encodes CASPGGRTNYGYTF. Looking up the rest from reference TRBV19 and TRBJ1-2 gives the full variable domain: DGGITQSPKYLFRKEGQNVTLSCEQNLNHDAMYWYRQDPGQGLRLIYYSQIVNDFQKGDIAEGYSVSREKKESFPLTVTSAQKNPTAFYLCASPGGRTNYGYTFGSGTRLTVV.